This is a list of T cell receptor beta chains from one sample in a study of blood T cells in healthy people across ages. TCRdb re-called the 5' RACE reads through MiXCR, storing one row per CDR3 protein. The table shows 1.5 million to 2 million distinct CDR3 sequences, with 25% to 30% occurring only once. Sequencing used blood. The receptors were gathered from a young woman in good health. Each CDR3 is given with its conserved first and last residue. The D gene is left open where the match is weak. Not every row has a clone size; where given, it reads once, few, many or a size class.

V: TRBV28; J: TRBJ2-4; size: -; D: -; CDR3: CASRPLGVLAKNIQYF; DNA: TGTGCCAGCAGACCTCTAGGGGTTCTAGCCAAAAACATTCAGTACTTC
V: TRBV29-1; J: TRBJ2-5; size: -; D: -; CDR3: CSVEGGPAGEQYF; DNA: TGCAGCGTGGAAGGTGGACCCGCGGGTGAGCAGTACTTC
V: TRBV30; J: TRBJ1-5; size: -; D: -; CDR3: CAWGFQGHQPQHF; DNA: TGTGCCTGGGGGTTTCAGGGACATCAGCCCCAGCATTTT
V: TRBV18; J: TRBJ2-3; size: -; D: -; CDR3: CASSPERTQYF; DNA: TGTGCCAGCTCACCGGAGCGCACGCAGTATTTT
V: TRBV4-1; J: TRBJ2-2; size: few; D: -; CDR3: CASTSKAGELFF; DNA: TGCGCCAGCACCTCGAAAGCCGGGGAGCTGTTTTTT
V: TRBV6-1; J: TRBJ2-2; size: -; D: -; CDR3: CASMRGLDSTGELFF; DNA: TGTGCCAGCATGCGGGGCCTCGATTCCACCGGGGAGCTGTTTTTT
V: TRBV5-1; J: TRBJ2-1; size: few; D: TRBD1; CDR3: CASSLGRGQGGYNEQFF; DNA: TGCGCCAGCAGCTTAGGGAGGGGACAGGGGGGCTACAATGAGCAGTTCTTC
V: TRBV12-5; J: TRBJ2-7; size: -; D: TRBD2; CDR3: CASGLPVAGGLDEQYF; DNA: TGTGCTAGTGGTTTGCCGGTAGCGGGGGGACTTGACGAGCAGTACTTC
V: TRBV28; J: TRBJ1-1; size: -; D: -; CDR3: CASSPARGGGTEAFF; DNA: TGTGCCAGCAGTCCCGCCCGGGGCGGGGGCACTGAAGCTTTCTTT
V: TRBV6-6; J: TRBJ2-3; size: once; D: -; CDR3: CTSSYPSLADTQYF; DNA: TGTACCAGCAGTTATCCCTCCTTGGCAGATACGCAGTATTTT